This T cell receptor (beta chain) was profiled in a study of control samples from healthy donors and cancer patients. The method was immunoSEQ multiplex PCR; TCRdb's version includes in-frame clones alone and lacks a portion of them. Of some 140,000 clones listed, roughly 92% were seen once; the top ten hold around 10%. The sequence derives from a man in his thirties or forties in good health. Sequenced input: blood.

CDR3 bases: TGTGCCAGCAGCCCTACTAAGAGAGGGGGTACTAATGAAAAACTGTTTTTT. Amino acid sequence: CASSPTKRGGTNEKLFF. The V and J genes are TRBV5-6 and TRBJ1-4; possibly TRBD1 for D (6 bases). Trimming left V 4 bases short and J 2 bases short, with 18 bases between. The CDR3 covers 17 residues. Germline-derived CDR1 and CDR2 are SGHDT and YYEEEE.